Below are 12 T cell receptor beta chains sequenced from a single sample in a study of shared clonotypes between healthy human individuals. The naive CD8 population came from CD45RO-negative cells selected for CCR7, without terminally differentiated effector memory CD45RA+ cells. Sequencing was performed with immunoSEQ multiplex PCR; in TCRdb, only in-frame clones are kept and a portion is missing. The sample lists millions of clones; about 93% were seen once. Sequenced: naive CD8+ T cells from PBMCs. All receptors derive from a man between 18 and 35 years old in good health. Some clones in this sample may be carry-over from other donors' samples.

The rearrangement uses TRBV6-1 and TRBJ2-5; 9 nucleotides match TRBD2. Germline trimming cut 1 base from V and 4 bases from J; bases unmatched to any gene: 7. CDR3 length: 16 amino acids. Germline lookup yields CDR1 MNHNS and CDR2 SASEGT. CDR3 DNA: TGTGCCAGCAGTGAAGTGGCGGGAGGGCCAACAGAGACCCAGTACTTC. It yields the protein CASSEVAGGPTETQYF.

This rearrangement joins TRBV27 to TRBJ1-1; D is possibly TRBD1 (6 bases). The CDR3 spans 11 residues. Between the trimmed V and J ends, which lost 7 bases and 6 bases, there was a span of 9 bases. The germline CDR1 and CDR2 sequences are MNHEY and SMNVEV (reference sequence). CDR3 in DNA: TGTGCCAGCATGAAGGGGGCTGAAGCTTTCTTT. It yields the protein CASMKGAEAFF.

This clone came up a few times. Other DNA variants within this sample encode the same CDR3. This sequence joins TRBV28 and TRBJ1-1; a weak D match, TRBD1 (6 bases). V was pared by 1 base and J by 3 bases, with 9 bases between. This CDR3 comprises 14 residues. Germline CDR1 MDHEN, CDR2 SYDVKM. The DNA of the CDR3 is TGTGCCAGCAGTTTATTCCAGGGGTACACTGAAGCTTTCTTT. This sequence encodes CASSLFQGYTEAFF.

The chain combines TRBV25-1 with TRBJ1-6; D not certain. This CDR3 is 13 amino acids long. V lost 2 bases and J 13 bases, leaving 12 bases between the germline ends. Germline CDR1 MGHDK, CDR2 SYGVNS. Written as DNA, the CDR3 is TGTGCCAGCAGTGAAATAGGAGGGATCCCCCTCCACTTT. Its protein is CASSEIGGIPLHF.

The rearrangement joins TRBV2 to TRBJ1-3; D call uncertain. The CDR3 loop spans 16 amino acids. Germline CDR1 reads SNHLY; CDR2 reads FYNNEI. V lost 7 bases and J 1 base, leaving 17 bases between the germline ends. As DNA, the CDR3 is TGTGCCAGCACCCTGGGGTTCACGGAATCTGGAAACACCATATATTTT. It codes for CASTLGFTESGNTIYF. Using reference TRBV2 and TRBJ1-3 for the parts outside the CDR3, the full variable domain is EPEVTQTPSHQVTQMGQEVILRCVPISNHLYFYWYRQILGQKVEFLVSFYNNEISEKSEIFDDQFSVERPDGSNFTLKIRSTKLEDSAMYFCASTLGFTESGNTIYFGEGSWLTVV.

About this clone itself: Other nucleotide sequences in the sample specify the same CDR3. The rearrangement uses TRBV9 and TRBJ1-1; D is unresolved. CDR1 and CDR2 from the germline V gene are SGDLS and YYNGEE. V lost 2 bases to trimming and J lost 0 bases, with 8 bases between them. The CDR3 is 14 amino acids. The CDR3 region is CASSVGLLNTEAFF. The CDR3 region has the DNA TGTGCCAGCAGCGTCGGACTGTTGAACACTGAAGCTTTCTTT.

The chain links TRBV11-2 to TRBJ2-7; D is tentatively TRBD1 or TRBD2 (5 bases each). Between the trimmed V and J ends, which lost 0 bases and 2 bases, there was a span of 11 bases. This CDR3 is 15 amino acids long. Germline V CDR1 and CDR2: SGHAT, FQNNGV. The CDR3: CASSLEWWGTYEQYF. The CDR3 coding sequence is TGTGCCAGCAGCTTAGAATGGTGGGGGACCTACGAGCAGTACTTC.

V usage is TRBV7-9 and J usage is TRBJ2-5, with D perhaps TRBD2 (6 bases). TRBJ2-7 explains the end of the DNA better; the J call may be wrong. The CDR3 contains 16 residues. Germline V lookup: CDR1 SEHNR, CDR2 FQNEAQ (reference sequence). The CDR3 nucleotides read TGTGCCAGCACCCCCATAGCGGCATCTTTAGCCTACGAGCAGTACTTC. As protein: CASTPIAASLAYEQYF.

The chain links TRBV2 to TRBJ2-3; 7 nucleotides match TRBD2. V shed 1 base and J 4 bases; nucleotides not matched to a gene: 5. Germline loops: CDR1 SNHLY, CDR2 FYNNEI. The CDR3 totals 15 residues. Here the CDR3 reads CASSEEAGAADTQYF. The CDR3 region has the DNA TGTGCCAGCAGTGAAGAGGCGGGAGCGGCAGATACGCAGTATTTT.

The chain has TRBV13 and TRBJ2-5, with 9 bases matching TRBD1. The junction had 3 bases not matched to a gene; V was cut back by 0 bases and J by 4 bases. In germline, CDR1 is PRHDT, CDR2 FYEKMQ (reference sequence). The CDR3 has 15 amino acids. The CDR3 DNA reads TGTGCCAGCAGCTTAGGGGGACAGGGTGGAGAGACCCAGTACTTC. This codes for CASSLGGQGGETQYF.

The chain is built from TRBV7-2 and TRBJ2-7; TRBD2 matches 13 bases. The V gene end was trimmed by 5 bases and the J gene end by 4 bases; junction bases not matched to a gene: 5. Germline V gives CDR1 SGHTA, CDR2 FQGNSA. CDR3 size: 15 residues. The chain's CDR3 is CASSDGLAGVYEQYF. Here the CDR3 DNA reads TGTGCCAGCAGCGACGGACTAGCGGGAGTATACGAGCAGTACTTC. Full variable domain (remainder filled in from reference TRBV7-2 and TRBJ2-7): GAGVSQSPSNKVTEKGKDVELRCDPISGHTALYWYRQSLGQGLEFLIYFQGNSAPDKSGLPSDRFSAERTGGSVSTLTIQRTQQEDSAVYLCASSDGLAGVYEQYFGPGTRLTVT.

The rearrangement uses TRBV2 and TRBJ2-5, with 8 bases that match TRBD1. The V segment lost 6 bases and the J segment 1 base; nucleotides outside the gene matches: 4. Germline lookup yields CDR1 SNHLY and CDR2 FYNNEI. The CDR3 sequence is 14 residues long. The CDR3 reads CASSQTGAQETQYF. The CDR3 DNA reads as TGTGCCAGCAGCCAGACAGGGGCCCAAGAGACCCAGTACTTC.